The sample holds a few counts of the clone carrying this T cell receptor beta chain. This specimen belongs to a study of blood T cells in healthy people across ages. Germline loops: CDR1 SGHVS, CDR2 FNYEAQ. V gave up 5 bases and J gave up 7 bases, with 12 bases separating them. This CDR3 region has 13 residues. It was with a sample-barcoded 5' primer and a J-beta primer mix that a second PCR of about 6 to 12 cycles was run. Every sample produced at least 3 million CDR3-containing paired-end reads. TCRdb fed the 5' RACE reads into MiXCR, producing one record per CDR3 protein. The sample gives 1.5 million to 2 million distinct CDR3 sequences, about 28% of which show up once; about 8% is in the top ten.

The chain has TRBV7-6 and TRBJ1-5; the D is unclear. Material: blood. The sequence was obtained from a woman aged 25-40 years in good health. Here the CDR3 reads CASSRGGLQPQHF. Written as DNA, the CDR3 is TGTGCCAGCAGCCGTGGCGGGCTCCAGCCCCAGCATTTT.